These T cell receptor beta chains were read from a single sample in a study of memory CD4+ T cells and cytomegalovirus serostatus. The assay was immunoSEQ multiplex PCR, and TCRdb's table has in-frame clones only and misses some. There are around 84,000 clones in the sample; 65% to 85% occur only once, and less than 0.85% lies in the top ten. Material: memory CD4+ T cells from blood. The receptor source for this set is an adult in good health and CMV-seronegative. Each CDR3 is given with its conserved first and last residue. Each record gives: clone size, V gene, J gene, D gene, CDR3 DNA, CDR3 protein. D genes are given only for firm matches. The listing skips clone size in some rows; elsewhere it reads once, few, many or a size class.

abundance: .
v_gene: TRBV2
j_gene: TRBJ1-5
d_gene: .
CDR3nt: TGTGCCAGCAGGCAGATAGGGGGAGGCAATCAGCCCCAGCATTTT
CDR3aa: CASRQIGGGNQPQHF

abundance: .
v_gene: TRBV18
j_gene: TRBJ2-5
d_gene: .
CDR3nt: TGTGCCAGCTCACCCTCCGGGCTCCAAGAGACCCAGTACTTC
CDR3aa: CASSPSGLQETQYF

abundance: once
v_gene: TRBV30
j_gene: TRBJ2-7
d_gene: .
CDR3nt: TGTGCCTGGAGTGTAACCCCAGGGAGCGAGCAGTACTTC
CDR3aa: CAWSVTPGSEQYF

abundance: .
v_gene: TRBV15
j_gene: TRBJ1-1
d_gene: TRBD1
CDR3nt: TGTGCCACCAGCGGAAGAGGGACAGGGGGACCTGAAGCTTTCTTT
CDR3aa: CATSGRGTGGPEAFF

abundance: .
v_gene: TRBV7-2
j_gene: TRBJ2-3
d_gene: TRBD2
CDR3nt: TGTGCCAGCAGCCCGGGACTAGCGGGGGTAAGCACAGATACGCAGTATTTT
CDR3aa: CASSPGLAGVSTDTQYF

abundance: once
v_gene: TRBV7-2
j_gene: TRBJ1-6
d_gene: .
CDR3nt: TGTGCCAGCAGCTTAGCGTCAGGGAATAATTCACCCCTCCACTTT
CDR3aa: CASSLASGNNSPLHF

abundance: .
v_gene: TRBV11-2
j_gene: TRBJ2-5
d_gene: .
CDR3nt: TGTGCCAGCTGCGTCTCAATCCGACAAGAGACCCAGTACTTC
CDR3aa: CASCVSIRQETQYF

abundance: .
v_gene: TRBV7-2
j_gene: TRBJ2-3
d_gene: .
CDR3nt: TGTGCCAGCAGCTTAAAATCTGGGGGTACAGATACGCAGTATTTT
CDR3aa: CASSLKSGGTDTQYF

abundance: .
v_gene: TRBV7-2
j_gene: TRBJ2-7
d_gene: .
CDR3nt: TGTGCCAGCAGCCGATATGGAGGGGAGCAGTACTTC
CDR3aa: CASSRYGGEQYF

abundance: few
v_gene: TRBV6-4
j_gene: TRBJ2-3
d_gene: .
CDR3nt: TGTGCCAGCAGCCCCTTCTCGGGGGCAGATACGCAGTATTTT
CDR3aa: CASSPFSGADTQYF

abundance: .
v_gene: TRBV2
j_gene: TRBJ1-1
d_gene: TRBD1
CDR3nt: TGTGCCAGCAGCCCCCAGACAGGGCCAACTGAAGCTTTCTTT
CDR3aa: CASSPQTGPTEAFF